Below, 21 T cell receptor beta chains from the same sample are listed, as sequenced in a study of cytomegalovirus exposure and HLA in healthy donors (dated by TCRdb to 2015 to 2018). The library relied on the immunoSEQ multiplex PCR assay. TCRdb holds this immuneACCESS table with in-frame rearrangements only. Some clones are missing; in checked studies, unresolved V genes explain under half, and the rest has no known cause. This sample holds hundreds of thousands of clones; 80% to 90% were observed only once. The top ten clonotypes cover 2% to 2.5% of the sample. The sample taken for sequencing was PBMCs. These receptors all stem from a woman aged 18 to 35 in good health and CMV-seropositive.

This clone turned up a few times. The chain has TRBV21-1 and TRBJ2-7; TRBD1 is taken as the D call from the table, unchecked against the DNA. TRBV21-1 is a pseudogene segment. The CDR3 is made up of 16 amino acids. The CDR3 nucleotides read TGTGCCAGCACGTCGACAGGGCTGAAGATATGCTACGAGCAGTACTTC. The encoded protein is CASTSTGLKICYEQYF.

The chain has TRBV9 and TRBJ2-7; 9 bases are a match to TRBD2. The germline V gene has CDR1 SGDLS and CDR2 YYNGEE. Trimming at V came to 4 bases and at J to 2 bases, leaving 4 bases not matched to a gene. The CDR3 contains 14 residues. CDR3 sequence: CASSPSGRTYEQYF. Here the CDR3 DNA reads TGTGCCAGCAGCCCGAGCGGGAGGACCTACGAGCAGTACTTC.

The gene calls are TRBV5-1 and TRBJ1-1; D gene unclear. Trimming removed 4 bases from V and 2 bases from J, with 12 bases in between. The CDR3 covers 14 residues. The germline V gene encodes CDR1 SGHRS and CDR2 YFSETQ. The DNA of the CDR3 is TGCGCCAGCAGCCCGCGGGCCAGAAACACTGAAGCTTTCTTT. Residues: CASSPRARNTEAFF.

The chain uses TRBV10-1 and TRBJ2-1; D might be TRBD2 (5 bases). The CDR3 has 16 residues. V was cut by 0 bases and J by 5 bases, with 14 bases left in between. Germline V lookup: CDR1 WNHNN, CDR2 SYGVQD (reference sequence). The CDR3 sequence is CASSESTGSRNNEQFF. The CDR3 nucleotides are TGCGCCAGCAGTGAGTCGACGGGGAGTAGGAACAATGAGCAGTTCTTC.

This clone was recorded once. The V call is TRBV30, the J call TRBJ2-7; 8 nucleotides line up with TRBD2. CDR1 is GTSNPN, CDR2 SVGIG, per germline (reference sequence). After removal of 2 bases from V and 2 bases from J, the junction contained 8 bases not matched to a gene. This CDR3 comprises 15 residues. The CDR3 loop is CAWSLTTSATYEQYF. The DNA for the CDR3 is TGTGCCTGGAGTTTAACGACTAGCGCAACCTACGAGCAGTACTTC.

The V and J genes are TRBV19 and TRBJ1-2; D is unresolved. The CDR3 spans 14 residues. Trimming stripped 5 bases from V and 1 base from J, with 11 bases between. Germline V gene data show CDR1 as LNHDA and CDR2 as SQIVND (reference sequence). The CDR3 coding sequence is TGTGCCAGTAGTGTTCGAGGCTTTAACTATGGCTACACCTTC. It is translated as CASSVRGFNYGYTF. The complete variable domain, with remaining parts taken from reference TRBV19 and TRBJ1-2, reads DGGITQSPKYLFRKEGQNVTLSCEQNLNHDAMYWYRQDPGQGLRLIYYSQIVNDFQKGDIAEGYSVSREKKESFPLTVTSAQKNPTAFYLCASSVRGFNYGYTFGSGTRLTVV.

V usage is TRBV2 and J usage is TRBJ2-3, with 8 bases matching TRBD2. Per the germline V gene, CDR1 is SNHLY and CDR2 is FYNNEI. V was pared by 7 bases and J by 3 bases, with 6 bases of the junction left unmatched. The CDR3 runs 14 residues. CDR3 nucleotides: TGTGCCAGCAAAGTGGGCGGGGGGACAGATACGCAGTATTTT. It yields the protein CASKVGGGTDTQYF.

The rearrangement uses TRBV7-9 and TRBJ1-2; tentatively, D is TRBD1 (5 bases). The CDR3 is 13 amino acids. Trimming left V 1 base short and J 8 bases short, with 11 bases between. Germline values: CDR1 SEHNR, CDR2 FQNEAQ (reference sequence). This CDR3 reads CASSLGTQGGYTF. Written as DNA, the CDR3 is TGTGCCAGCAGCTTAGGAACCCAGGGCGGCTACACCTTC.

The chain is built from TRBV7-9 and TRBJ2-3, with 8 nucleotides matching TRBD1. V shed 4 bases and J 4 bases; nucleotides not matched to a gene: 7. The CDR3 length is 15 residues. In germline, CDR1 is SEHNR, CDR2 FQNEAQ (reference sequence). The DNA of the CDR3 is TGTGCCAGCAGCTCGCGCGGACAGGGAGCAGATACGCAGTATTTT. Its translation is CASSSRGQGADTQYF.

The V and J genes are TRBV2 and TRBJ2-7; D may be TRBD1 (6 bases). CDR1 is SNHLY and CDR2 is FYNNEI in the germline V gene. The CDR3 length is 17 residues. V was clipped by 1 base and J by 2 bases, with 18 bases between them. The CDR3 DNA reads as TGTGCCAGCAGTGAAGGAGGGTACAGGGCTTTGGCCTACGAGCAGTACTTC. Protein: CASSEGGYRALAYEQYF.

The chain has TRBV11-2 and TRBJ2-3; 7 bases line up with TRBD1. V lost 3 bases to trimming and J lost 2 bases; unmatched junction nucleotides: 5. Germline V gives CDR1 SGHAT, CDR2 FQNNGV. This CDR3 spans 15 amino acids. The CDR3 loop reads CASSFRGGYTDTQYF. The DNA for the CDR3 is TGTGCCAGCAGCTTTCGAGGGGGCTACACAGATACGCAGTATTTT.

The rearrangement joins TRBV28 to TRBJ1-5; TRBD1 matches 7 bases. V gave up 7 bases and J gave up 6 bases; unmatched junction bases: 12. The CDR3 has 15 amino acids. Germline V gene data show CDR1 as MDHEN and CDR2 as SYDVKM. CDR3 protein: CASTSGRGHRQPQHF. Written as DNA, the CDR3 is TGTGCCAGCACCTCGGGTAGGGGGCATCGTCAGCCCCAGCATTTT.

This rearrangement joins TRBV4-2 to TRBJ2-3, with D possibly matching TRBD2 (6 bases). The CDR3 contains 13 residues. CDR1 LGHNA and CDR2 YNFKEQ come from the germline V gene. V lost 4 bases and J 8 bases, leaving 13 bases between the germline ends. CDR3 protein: CASSLAGQVTQYF. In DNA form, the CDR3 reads TGTGCCAGCAGCCTTGCGGGGCAAGTTACGCAGTATTTT.

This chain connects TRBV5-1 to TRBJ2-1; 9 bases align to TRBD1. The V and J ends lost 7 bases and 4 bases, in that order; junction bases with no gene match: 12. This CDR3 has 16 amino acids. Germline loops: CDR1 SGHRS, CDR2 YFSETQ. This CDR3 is CASSGTGILGYNEQFF. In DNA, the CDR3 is TGCGCCAGCTCCGGGACAGGGATTCTAGGGTACAATGAGCAGTTCTTC.

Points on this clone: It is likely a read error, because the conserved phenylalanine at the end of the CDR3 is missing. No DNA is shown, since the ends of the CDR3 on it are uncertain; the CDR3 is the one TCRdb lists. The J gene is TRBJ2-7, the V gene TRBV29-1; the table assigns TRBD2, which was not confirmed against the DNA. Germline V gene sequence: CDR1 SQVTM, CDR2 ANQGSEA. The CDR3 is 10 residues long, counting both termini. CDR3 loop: CSVPGESEVL.

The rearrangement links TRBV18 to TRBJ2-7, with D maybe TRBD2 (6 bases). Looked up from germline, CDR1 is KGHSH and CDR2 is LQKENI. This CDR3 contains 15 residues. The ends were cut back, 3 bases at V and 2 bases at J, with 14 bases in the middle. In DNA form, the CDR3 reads TGTGCCAGCTCACCGAACATAGCGGAGACCTACGAGCAGTACTTC. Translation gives CASSPNIAETYEQYF. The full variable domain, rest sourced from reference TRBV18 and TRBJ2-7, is NAGVMQNPRHLVRRRGQEARLRCSPMKGHSHVYWYRQLPEEGLKFMVYLQKENIIDESGMPKERFSAEFPKEGPSILRIQQVVRGDSAAYFCASSPNIAETYEQYFGPGTRLTVT.

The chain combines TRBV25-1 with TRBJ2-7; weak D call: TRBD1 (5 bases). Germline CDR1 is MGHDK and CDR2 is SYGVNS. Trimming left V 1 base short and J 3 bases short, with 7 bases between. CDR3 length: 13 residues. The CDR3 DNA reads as TGTGCCAGCAGTGAATCGACAGACTACGAGCAGTACTTC. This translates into CASSESTDYEQYF.

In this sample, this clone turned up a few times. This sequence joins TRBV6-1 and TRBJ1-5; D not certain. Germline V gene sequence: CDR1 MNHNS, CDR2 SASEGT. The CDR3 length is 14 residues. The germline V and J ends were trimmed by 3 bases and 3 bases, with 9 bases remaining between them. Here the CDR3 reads CASSEEGFNQPQHF. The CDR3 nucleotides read TGTGCCAGCAGTGAGGAGGGCTTCAATCAGCCCCAGCATTTT.

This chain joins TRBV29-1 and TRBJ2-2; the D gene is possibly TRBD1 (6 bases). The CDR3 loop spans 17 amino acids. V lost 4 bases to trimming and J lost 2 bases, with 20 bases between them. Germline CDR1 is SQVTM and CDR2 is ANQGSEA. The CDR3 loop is CSVGGLRETGNTGELFF. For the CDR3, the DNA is TGCAGCGTTGGTGGGCTCAGGGAGACAGGTAACACCGGGGAGCTGTTTTTT.

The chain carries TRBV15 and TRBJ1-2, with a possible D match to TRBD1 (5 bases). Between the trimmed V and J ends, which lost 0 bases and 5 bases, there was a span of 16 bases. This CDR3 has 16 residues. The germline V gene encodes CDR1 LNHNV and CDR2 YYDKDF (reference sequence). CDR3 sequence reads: CATSRDLGQGGYGYTF. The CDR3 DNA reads TGTGCCACCAGCAGAGATCTCGGGCAGGGTGGGTATGGCTACACCTTC. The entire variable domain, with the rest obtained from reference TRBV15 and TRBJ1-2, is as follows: DAMVIQNPRYQVTQFGKPVTLSCSQTLNHNVMYWYQQKSSQAPKLLFHYYDKDFNNEADTPDNFQSRRPNTSFCFLDIRSPGLGDTAMYLCATSRDLGQGGYGYTFGSGTRLTVV.

The CDR3 spells CASSVEGGGTDTQYF. The CDR3, as DNA: TGTGCCAGCAGCGTAGAGGGGGGGGGCACAGATACGCAGTATTTT. The chain joins TRBV9 to TRBJ2-3, with D possibly matching TRBD2 (7 bases). The V gene lost 0 bases and the J gene lost 1 base, with 9 bases spanning the gap. The CDR3 contains 15 residues. CDR1 and CDR2 (germline): SGDLS, YYNGEE.